A single TCR beta chain is shown here with its context. Germline V gene data show CDR1 as SGHTA and CDR2 as FQGNSA. Trimming at V came to 5 bases and at J to 5 bases, leaving 9 bases not matched to a gene. The CDR3 spans 14 residues. HIV-negative, healthy adults without recent acute infections or vaccinations were the donors. Sequencing was performed on unsorted PBMC DNA using ten immunoSEQ deep assay plates. The table came from immunoSEQ multiplex PCR; TCRdb's copy has only in-frame clones and leaves some out. The sample consists of hundreds of thousands of clones, around 78% of them appearing once. This sample was taken from a study of shared clonotypes between healthy human individuals.

V and J are TRBV7-2 and TRBJ2-7, with TRBD1 matching over 7 bases. Sequenced sample: PBMCs. This sequence was found in a woman aged 40 to 49 in good health. Some clones in this sample may be carry-over from other donors' samples. CDR3 loop: CASSVHRGIDEQYF. In DNA, the CDR3 is TGTGCCAGCAGCGTACACAGGGGAATCGACGAGCAGTACTTC.